The 14 T cell receptor beta chains in this list originate from one sample, sequenced in a study of multiple sclerosis patients with progressive multifocal leukoencephalopathy. The repertoire was sequenced with immunoSEQ multiplex PCR; TCRdb's copy has only in-frame clones and lacks some. The sample has fewer than 40,000 clones, almost 95% seen once. Time point in this sample: before natalizumab initiation. The sample taken for sequencing was PBMCs. The receptors stem from a man younger than 45 with multiple sclerosis.

The chain links TRBV4-1 to TRBJ1-2; D is perhaps TRBD1 (6 bases). V gave up 0 bases and J gave up 4 bases, with 12 bases separating them. This CDR3 has 15 amino acids. Per the germline V gene, CDR1 is MGHRA and CDR2 is YSYEKL. As DNA, the CDR3 is TGCGCCAGCAGCCAAGATGGGCAGGGGACCTATGGCTACACCTTC. The encoded protein is CASSQDGQGTYGYTF.

Regarding this clone: Other DNA sequences in this specimen translate into the identical CDR3. The V and J genes are TRBV18 and TRBJ1-1; 9 positions match TRBD1. Trimming took 2 bases from V and 4 from J; bases not matched to a gene: 11. The CDR3 has 17 residues. Looked up from germline, CDR1 is KGHSH and CDR2 is LQKENI. This CDR3 reads CASSPYRGPPRSTEAFF. CDR3 DNA sequence: TGTGCCAGCTCACCATACAGGGGGCCCCCAAGGAGCACTGAAGCTTTCTTT.

This rearrangement joins TRBV10-1 to TRBJ2-7, with TRBD1 matching over 7 bases. The CDR3 has 16 residues. V trimming: 6 bases; J trimming: 4 bases; junction bases outside the gene matches: 15. Germline V gene lookup returns CDR1 WNHNN and CDR2 SYGVQD (reference sequence). CDR3 in amino acids: CASSQLIRGKVYEQYV. CDR3 bases: TGCGCCAGCAGCCAACTAATCAGGGGGAAGGTGTACGAGCAGTACGTC.

The chain links TRBV7-9 to TRBJ2-7, with 8 bases identical to TRBD1. This CDR3 has 17 amino acids. Germline V gene data show CDR1 as SEHNR and CDR2 as FQNEAQ (reference sequence). J was trimmed by 7 bases and V by 5 bases; bases with no gene match: 19. The DNA of the CDR3 is TGTGCCAGCAGCCCAGGCCGCCGCGGGACAGGCGACCGGGAGCAGTACTTC. This sequence encodes CASSPGRRGTGDREQYF.

The chain recombines TRBV5-5 with TRBJ2-3; either TRBD1 or TRBD2 may fit D (5 bases each). Germline-derived CDR1 and CDR2 are SGHKS and YYEKEE (reference sequence). This CDR3 is built from 15 residues. V was pared by 6 bases and J by 6 bases, with 20 bases between. The CDR3 DNA follows: TGTGCCAGCACCTTATCCGGGGCCCCGGGGGATACGCAGTATTTT. It specifies CASTLSGAPGDTQYF.

V gene TRBV5-6 combines with J gene TRBJ1-2, with a possible D match to TRBD1 (6 bases). V dropped 0 bases and J dropped 7 bases, with 10 bases sitting between them. The CDR3 has 13 residues. Germline lookup yields CDR1 SGHDT and CDR2 YYEEEE. The CDR3 here is CASSLGQGFGYTF. The CDR3 nucleotides read TGTGCCAGCAGCTTGGGGCAGGGGTTTGGCTACACCTTC.

In its sample, this clone was seen a few times. This chain links TRBV9 with TRBJ2-7; TRBD2 matches at 10 bases. This CDR3 region has 15 residues. The trim removed 2 bases at V and 6 bases at J, leaving 8 bases unmatched. CDR1 and CDR2 (germline): SGDLS, YYNGEE. The CDR3 nucleotides read TGTGCCAGCAGCGTGTGTCTAGCGGGGGACTGCGAGCAGTACTTC. This codes for CASSVCLAGDCEQYF.

The chain has TRBV6-1 and TRBJ1-2; TRBD1 agrees at 8 bases. The CDR3 has 15 amino acids. The V segment lost 6 bases and the J segment 6 bases; nucleotides outside the gene matches: 12. Germline CDR1 MNHNS, CDR2 SASEGT. DNA of the CDR3: TGTGCCAGCAGCGCTACCAGGGACAGGATACATGGCTACACCTTC. It is translated as CASSATRDRIHGYTF.

V and J are TRBV7-3 and TRBJ1-2; D not resolved. Germline V CDR1 and CDR2: SGHTA, FQGTGA. V was clipped by 0 bases and J by 0 bases, with 5 bases between them. The CDR3 length is 14 residues. The CDR3 coding sequence is TGTGCCAGCAGCTTAACCTCGGCTAACTATGGCTACACCTTC. It codes for CASSLTSANYGYTF.

This rearrangement joins TRBV10-3 to TRBJ2-7, with a possible D match to TRBD2 (6 bases). The CDR3 has 13 amino acids. V lost 3 bases and J lost 2, with 8 bases in between. Germline CDR1 ENHRY, CDR2 SYGVKD. CDR3 sequence: CAISERGTYEQYV. As DNA, the CDR3 is TGTGCCATCAGTGAACGCGGGACCTACGAGCAGTACGTC.

The CDR3 DNA reads TGCAGTGCTAGACATGGGAATGAGCAGTTCTTC. Its protein product is CSARHGNEQFF. The genes are TRBV20-1 and TRBJ2-1, with unresolved D. Germline V CDR1 and CDR2: DFQATT, SNEGSKA (reference sequence). The CDR3 contains 11 residues. Trimming left V 2 bases short and J 7 bases short, with 6 bases between.

This chain links TRBV11-2 with TRBJ1-3; D not certain. Between the trimmed V and J ends, which lost 6 bases and 1 base, there was a span of 16 bases. The CDR3 is 16 amino acids. The germline gives CDR1 SGHAT, CDR2 FQNNGV. CDR3 DNA sequence: TGTGCCAGCAGATCCCTCCGTGCGGGTTCTGGAAACACCATATATTTT. Its translation is CASRSLRAGSGNTIYF.

The chain combines TRBV5-1 with TRBJ1-1; D unresolved. The V and J ends lost 4 bases and 2 bases respectively, with 18 bases between them. CDR1 is SGHRS, CDR2 YFSETQ, per germline. The CDR3 consists of 16 residues. CDR3 in DNA: TGCGCCAGCAGCGCGCCCCCCCCAGGAGATAACACTGAAGCTTTCTTT. Translating it yields CASSAPPPGDNTEAFF.

The V and J genes are TRBV27 and TRBJ2-3, with TRBD1 identical over 7 bases. Germline V gene sequence: CDR1 MNHEY, CDR2 SMNVEV (reference sequence). The J segment lost 1 base and the V segment lost 5 bases, leaving 3 bases of the junction unmatched. The CDR3 consists of 14 residues. Written as DNA, the CDR3 is TGTGCCAGCAGTGACGGACAGGGCACAGATACGCAGTATTTT. Protein product: CASSDGQGTDTQYF.